A selection of T cell receptor beta chains follows, all from one sample in a study of response to subunit inactivated influenza vaccine. TCRdb called the RT-PCR reads again in MiXCR, with one record for every CDR3 protein. The repertoire holds 280,000 or so distinct CDR3 sequences, with around a fifth as singletons. The source material was PBMCs from blood, sampled about 20 months after vaccination. Receptors originate from a man aged 45 to 70 who received an inactivated influenza vaccine. CDR3s include the opening cysteine and the closing phenylalanine or tryptophan. The order of the fields is V gene, clone size, J gene, D gene, CDR3 protein, CDR3 DNA. D genes are given only for firm matches. Clone size, where shown, is once, few, many, or a class for clones that have expanded.

TRBV19	many	TRBJ2-5	NA	CASSIARRHQETQYF	TGTGCCAGTAGTATAGCGAGACGTCATCAAGAGACCCAGTACTTC
TRBV3-1	few	TRBJ2-1	NA	CASSLSDSSYNEQFF	TGTGCCAGCAGCCTAAGCGATAGCTCCTACAATGAGCAGTTCTTC
TRBV7-8	NA	TRBJ1-6	NA	CASSYTGPPSPLHF	TGTGCCAGCAGCTACACAGGGCCACCTTCACCCCTCCACTTT
TRBV28	few	TRBJ1-1	NA	CASSSWDGPGTEAFF	TGTGCCAGCAGTTCCTGGGACGGCCCGGGGACTGAAGCTTTCTTT
TRBV3-1	few	TRBJ2-2	TRBD2	CASRLLGLAGENTGELFF	TGTGCCAGCAGGCTACTTGGACTAGCGGGAGAGAACACCGGGGAGCTGTTTTTT
TRBV29-1	NA	TRBJ2-1	TRBD2	CSVDRREGSNEQFF	TGCAGCGTTGATAGGCGGGAGGGTAGTAATGAGCAGTTCTTC
TRBV6-1	NA	TRBJ1-4	NA	CASSVRGGNEKLFF	TGTGCCAGCAGTGTACGGGGAGGTAATGAAAAACTGTTTTTT
TRBV2	few	TRBJ1-2	NA	CASRRDVANYGYTF	TGTGCCAGCAGGCGGGACGTAGCTAACTATGGCTACACCTTC
TRBV2	NA	TRBJ2-7	NA	CASRDRFYEQYF	TGTGCCAGCAGAGACAGGTTCTACGAGCAGTACTTC
TRBV12-3/TRBV12-4	NA	TRBJ2-3	TRBD1	CASSSRQGTQYF	TGTGCCAGCAGTTCACGACAGGGGACGCAGTATTTT
TRBV6-2/TRBV6-3	NA	TRBJ2-2	NA	CASSSRQENTGELFF	TGTGCCAGCAGTTCCCGACAGGAGAACACCGGGGAGCTGTTTTTT
TRBV19	NA	TRBJ1-6	NA	CASSTRTGSGNSPLHF	TGTGCCAGTAGTACCAGGACTGGTAGCGGAAATTCACCCCTCCACTTT
TRBV4-1	few	TRBJ2-1	TRBD2	CASSRLGAGGEQFF	TGCGCCAGCAGCCGACTAGGAGCGGGAGGCGAGCAGTTCTTC
TRBV3-1	NA	TRBJ1-3	TRBD1	CASSLGTGVRGNTIYF	TGTGCCAGCAGCCTCGGGACAGGGGTTCGTGGAAACACCATATATTTT
TRBV29-1	many	TRBJ1-5	NA	CSVGQNQPQHF	TGCAGCGTTGGACAGAATCAGCCCCAGCATTTT
TRBV20-1	few	TRBJ2-5	NA	CSARVGAQETQYF	TGCAGTGCTAGAGTCGGGGCCCAAGAGACCCAGTACTTC
TRBV18	NA	TRBJ2-3	TRBD1	CASSPTGGSVTDTQYF	TGTGCCAGCTCTCCGACAGGGGGCTCGGTTACAGATACGCAGTATTTT
TRBV4-1	NA	TRBJ2-3	NA	CASSRSVTDTQYF	TGCGCCAGCAGCCGATCGGTCACAGATACGCAGTATTTT
TRBV20-1	NA	TRBJ1-5	NA	CSASGSTGLHSNQPQHF	TGCAGTGCCAGTGGTTCGACAGGACTGCATAGCAATCAGCCCCAGCATTTT
TRBV29-1	few	TRBJ1-2	NA	CSVGQGGGYTF	TGCAGCGTTGGGCAGGGCGGTGGCTACACCTTC
TRBV11-3	few	TRBJ2-1	NA	CASSFGGVYEQFF	TGTGCCAGCAGCTTCGGGGGTGTCTATGAGCAGTTCTTC
TRBV10-3	NA	TRBJ2-7	NA	CAISSLGGEQYF	TGTGCCATCAGCTCCCTGGGTGGGGAGCAGTACTTC
TRBV29-1	many	TRBJ1-1	TRBD1	CSVRTGGGTEAFF	TGCAGCGTCCGGACAGGGGGCGGCACTGAAGCTTTCTTT
TRBV7-2	NA	TRBJ2-1	TRBD2	CASSLTSGALGGEQFF	TGTGCCAGCAGCTTAACTAGCGGGGCGCTGGGAGGTGAGCAGTTCTTC
TRBV29-1	few	TRBJ2-7	NA	CSVGGTYEQYF	TGCAGCGTTGGGGGAACATACGAGCAGTACTTC
TRBV6-2/TRBV6-3	NA	TRBJ1-5	TRBD1	CASSYSGQGKQPQHF	TGTGCCAGCAGTTACTCGGGACAGGGAAAGCAGCCCCAGCATTTT
TRBV4-1	few	TRBJ1-4	NA	CASSQGPGATNEKLFF	TGCGCCAGCAGCCAAGGACCGGGCGCAACTAATGAAAAACTGTTTTTT
TRBV5-1	many	TRBJ1-1	TRBD1	CASSSGQVYTEAFF	TGCGCCAGCAGCTCGGGACAGGTTTACACTGAAGCTTTCTTT
TRBV12-3/TRBV12-4	few	TRBJ1-5	NA	CASTLTGQGNQPQHF	TGTGCCAGCACTCTGACAGGCCAAGGCAATCAGCCCCAGCATTTT
TRBV6-5	NA	TRBJ2-3	NA	CASSSRHQGSPDTQYF	TGTGCCAGCAGTTCCCGTCACCAGGGGAGTCCAGATACGCAGTATTTT
TRBV12-3/TRBV12-4	many	TRBJ1-3	NA	CASTGGVSGNTIYF	TGTGCCAGCACGGGGGGAGTCTCTGGAAACACCATATATTTT
TRBV2	NA	TRBJ1-6	TRBD1	CASSPGQGVNSPLHF	TGTGCCAGCAGTCCGGGACAGGGGGTTAATTCACCCCTCCACTTT
TRBV5-1	few	TRBJ2-7	TRBD2	CASHKTSGSYEQYF	TGCGCCAGCCACAAGACTAGCGGGAGCTACGAGCAGTACTTC
TRBV29-1	NA	TRBJ1-2	NA	CSVSLGSPNYGYTF	TGCAGCGTTTCGCTAGGGTCGCCTAACTATGGCTACACCTTC
TRBV29-1	few	TRBJ2-7	TRBD1	CSVEFRDRDSYEQYF	TGCAGCGTTGAATTCCGGGACAGGGACTCCTACGAGCAGTACTTC
TRBV5-1	NA	TRBJ2-1	TRBD2	CASSSYSGSGNEQFF	TGCGCCAGCAGCTCGTATAGCGGGAGTGGCAATGAGCAGTTCTTC